Following are 17 T cell receptor beta chains from one sample sequenced in a study of blood T cell repertoires in COVID-19. Profiled with immunoSEQ multiplex PCR; TCRdb holds only in-frame clones, not every one. Of approximately 75,000 clones listed, around nine tenths were seen once; the top ten hold approximately 6.3%. Source material: peripheral blood. These receptors originate from a man older than 75 with COVID-19, enrolled during active disease.

This clone was detected only a few times. This chain connects TRBV2 to TRBJ1-5, with a weak D call TRBD1 (5 bases). The length of the CDR3 is 15 residues. With 0 bases removed from V and 3 bases from J, the gap between germline ends came to 9 bases. Germline V gene sequence: CDR1 SNHLY, CDR2 FYNNEI. CDR3 nucleotides: TGTGCCAGCAGTGAAGCCGGCAGGGTCAATCAGCCCCAGCATTTT. Translating it yields CASSEAGRVNQPQHF.

The genes are TRBV29-1 and TRBJ1-1; TRBD1 matches 8 bases. Germline V gives CDR1 SQVTM, CDR2 ANQGSEA. Germline trimming cut 1 base from V and 7 bases from J; bases unmatched to any gene: 5. The CDR3 is 13 residues long. The CDR3 protein is CSVEGYGTGEAFF. Written as DNA, the CDR3 is TGCAGCGTTGAAGGCTACGGGACAGGTGAAGCTTTCTTT.

This sequence joins TRBV27 and TRBJ1-2, with TRBD1 identical over 10 bases. This CDR3 is built from 12 residues. Germline V gene lookup returns CDR1 MNHEY and CDR2 SMNVEV (reference sequence). Germline trimming cut 7 bases from V and 8 bases from J; bases unmatched to any gene: 4. The CDR3: CASKTGGEGYTF. CDR3 coding DNA: TGTGCCAGCAAGACAGGGGGCGAGGGCTACACCTTC.

V gene TRBV10-2 combines with J gene TRBJ2-7; D is possibly TRBD2 (5 bases). CDR3 length: 12 amino acids. Germline V gene lookup returns CDR1 WSHSY and CDR2 SAAADI. With 4 bases removed from V and 4 bases from J, the gap between germline ends came to 8 bases. The CDR3 loop reads CASSGGLYEQYF. CDR3 DNA: TGCGCCAGCAGTGGAGGGTTATACGAGCAGTACTTC.

The chain links TRBV15 to TRBJ2-2; 11 bases are a match to TRBD1. The CDR3 covers 17 residues. Trimming at V came to 3 bases and at J to 5 bases, leaving 8 bases not matched to a gene. Per the germline V gene, CDR1 is LNHNV and CDR2 is YYDKDF (reference sequence). The CDR3, as DNA: TGTGCCACCAGCAGGGGACAGGGGGGAAGTAGAACCGGGGAGCTGTTTTTT. Protein product: CATSRGQGGSRTGELFF.

This clone was counted a single time. J is TRBJ1-2 and V is TRBV14; D possibly corresponds to TRBD1 (6 bases). The V end lost 4 bases, the J end lost 4 bases, and 10 bases lay between the germline ends. Germline V gene lookup returns CDR1 SGHDN and CDR2 FVKESK. This CDR3 comprises 13 residues. The CDR3 sequence: CASSRQGTYGYTF. Written as DNA, the CDR3 is TGTGCCAGCAGCCGTCAGGGGACCTATGGCTACACCTTC.

V usage is TRBV10-3 and J usage is TRBJ1-3, with 9 bases matching TRBD1. Trimming removed 8 bases from V and 8 bases from J; junction bases left unmatched: 10. The CDR3 length is 14 residues. CDR1 ENHRY and CDR2 SYGVKD come from the germline V gene. For the CDR3, the DNA is TGTGCCATCCAGAAACAGGGGGCGCGGGACACCATATATTTT. This gives the protein CAIQKQGARDTIYF.

The chain recombines TRBV18 with TRBJ2-3, with 7 bases fitting TRBD2. This CDR3 comprises 17 residues. Germline assignment: CDR1 KGHSH and CDR2 LQKENI. The ends lost 0 bases at V and 0 bases at J; junction bases unmatched: 6. The CDR3 region has the DNA TGTGCCAGCTCACCACCGATTCGACTAGCTAGCACAGATACGCAGTATTTT. The encoded protein is CASSPPIRLASTDTQYF.

The J gene is TRBJ1-2, the V gene TRBV9; perhaps TRBD1 as D (6 bases). Germline V gives CDR1 SGDLS, CDR2 YYNGEE. CDR3 length equals 12 residues. V shed 0 bases and J shed 7 bases, with 7 bases lying between them. CDR3 protein: CASSVGGGGYTF. As DNA, the CDR3 is TGTGCCAGCAGCGTAGGAGGGGGTGGCTACACCTTC.

With respect to this clone: The sample carries other DNA sequences with the same CDR3. V usage is TRBV3-1 (or the pseudogene TRBV3-2) and J usage is TRBJ1-4, with D uncertain. This CDR3 has 12 amino acids. V lost 3 bases to trimming and J lost 8 bases, with 7 bases between them. Per the germline V gene, CDR1 is LGHDT and CDR2 is YNNKEL (reference sequence). The CDR3, as DNA: TGTGCCAGCAGCCAGGTCGGGGAAAAACTGTTTTTT. Translated, it gives CASSQVGEKLFF.

The gene calls are TRBV4-2 and TRBJ2-7; D may be TRBD2 (5 bases). V was pared by 0 bases and J by 2 bases, with 17 bases between. CDR3 size: 17 residues. Germline CDR1 LGHNA, CDR2 YNFKEQ. The CDR3 DNA follows: TGTGCCAGCAGCCAAGATTTTGGAGGCAGGACCCCCTACGAGCAGTACTTC. It codes for CASSQDFGGRTPYEQYF.

The chain recombines TRBV7-2 with TRBJ1-2; the D gene is possibly TRBD1 (5 bases). Germline loops: CDR1 SGHTA, CDR2 FQGNSA. The CDR3 has 13 residues. The V and J ends lost 5 bases and 7 bases respectively, with 14 bases between them. The CDR3 region has the DNA TGTGCCAGCAGCCGTGGACATAGGAGTGGCTACACCTTC. Translation gives CASSRGHRSGYTF.

This chain connects TRBV5-5 to TRBJ2-7, with 9 positions matching TRBD1. With 1 base clipped from V and 5 bases from J, the junction kept 4 bases outside the gene matches. Germline CDR1 is SGHKS and CDR2 is YYEKEE (reference sequence). The CDR3 contains 14 residues. CDR3 sequence (DNA): TGTGCCAGCAGCTTGACGGGGACAGGGAACGAGCAGTACTTC. This sequence encodes CASSLTGTGNEQYF.

V usage is TRBV5-1 and J usage is TRBJ2-3, with TRBD2 matching over 7 bases. Germline values: CDR1 SGHRS, CDR2 YFSETQ. Germline trimming cut 4 bases from V and 1 base from J; bases unmatched to any gene: 6. The CDR3 extends over 15 amino acids. As DNA, the CDR3 is TGCGCCAGCAGCCTAACCACTAGCGGCACAGATACGCAGTATTTT. Translation: CASSLTTSGTDTQYF.

The genes are TRBV5-1 and TRBJ2-6, with TRBD1 matching 11 bases. Trimming took 4 bases from V and 2 from J; bases not matched to a gene: 14. The CDR3 consists of 20 residues. From germline, CDR1 is SGHRS and CDR2 YFSETQ. CDR3 nucleotides: TGCGCCAGCAGCCTAGGACAGGGGGCTCCTCTGGCGGCTGGGGCCAACGTCCTGACTTTC. It specifies CASSLGQGAPLAAGANVLTF.

This clone showed up just a few times. The chain combines TRBV18 with TRBJ1-3; tentatively, D is TRBD1 (6 bases). The germline gives CDR1 KGHSH, CDR2 LQKENI. CDR3 size: 15 residues. The V gene lost 3 bases and the J gene lost 4 bases, with 13 bases spanning the gap. The CDR3, as DNA: TGTGCCAGCTCACCTAGACAGGCGACCGGAAACACCATATATTTT. Translating gives CASSPRQATGNTIYF.

The chain employs TRBV20-1 and TRBJ2-7, with 9 nucleotides matching TRBD2. The V gene end was trimmed by 8 bases and the J gene end by 2 bases; junction bases not matched to a gene: 1. CDR1 DFQATT and CDR2 SNEGSKA come from the germline V gene (reference sequence). The CDR3 is 11 residues long. CDR3 in amino acids: CSWTSAYEQYF. Written as DNA, the CDR3 is TGCAGTTGGACTAGCGCCTACGAGCAGTACTTC.